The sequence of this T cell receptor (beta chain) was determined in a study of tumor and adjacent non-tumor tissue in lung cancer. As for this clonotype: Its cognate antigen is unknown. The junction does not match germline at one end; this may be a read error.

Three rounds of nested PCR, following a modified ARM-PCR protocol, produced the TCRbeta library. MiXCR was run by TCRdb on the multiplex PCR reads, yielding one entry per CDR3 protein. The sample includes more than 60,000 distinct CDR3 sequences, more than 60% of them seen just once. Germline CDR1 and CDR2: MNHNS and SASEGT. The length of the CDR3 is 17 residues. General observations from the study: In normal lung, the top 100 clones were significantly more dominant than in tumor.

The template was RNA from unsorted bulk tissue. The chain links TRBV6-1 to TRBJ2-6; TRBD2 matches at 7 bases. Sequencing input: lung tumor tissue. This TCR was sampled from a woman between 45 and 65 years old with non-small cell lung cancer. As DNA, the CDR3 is TGTGACAGCAGTGAAGTGGGAGGGAGTGTTGGGGCCAACATCCTGACTTTC. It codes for CDSSEVGGSVGANILTF.